This T cell receptor beta chain was recorded in a study of T cells in women clearing cervical HPV infection. Study-wide results and limits: Richness differences could reflect unmeasured T-cell content per sample.

The CDR3 has 16 residues. Germline V gene data show CDR1 as MRHNA and CDR2 as SNTAGT. Trimming took 2 bases from V and 6 from J, leaving 17 bases between them. Details on this clone: Its antigen is unidentified. The CDR3 is cut off 3 residues early in the read; its end comes from the germline J gene.

Some clones are missing from TCRdb's copy, which holds only in-frame ones; the method was immunoSEQ multiplex PCR. This sample's table reports 15,000 to 20,000 clones. Sequences were obtained from blood buffy coat. The TCR originated in a woman between 18 and 75 years old with a cervical HPV16 infection that either progressed to CIN3+ or cleared (not recorded which). The chain links TRBV6-4 to TRBJ1-5; D gene ambiguous. CDR3 bases read: TGTGCCAGCAGTGACAATAGAGAGCCTAGCGGTCAGCCC. Translated: CASSDNREPSGQP. The CDR3 as a whole reads CASSDNREPSGQPQHF.